This T cell receptor beta chain was retrieved from a study of identifying expanded T cells in peripheral blood. Points from the study as a whole: Variance in clone template counts between approximately two-week samples significantly increased with total template count across all healthy donors. About 1.2 clones differed between technical replicates, versus around 15 and 19 over time.

In regard to this clone: Antigen specificity is unknown.

Only in-frame clones appear in the TCRdb table, and some are missing; sequencing was by immunoSEQ multiplex PCR. Here the sample spans some 81,000 clones, just under 85% being singletons. No infections or other immune events were documented during collection. The specimen sequenced was blood. The TCR was taken from a person between 18 and 70 years old in good health.

CDR3 bases: TGTGCCAGCAGCAAAGGAGTTAACTCTGGGGCCAACGTCCTGACTTTC. Translating gives CASSKGVNSGANVLTF. The chain has TRBV21-1 and TRBJ2-6; the table calls TRBD2, which could not be checked here. TRBV21-1 is listed as a pseudogene. This CDR3 spans 16 amino acids.